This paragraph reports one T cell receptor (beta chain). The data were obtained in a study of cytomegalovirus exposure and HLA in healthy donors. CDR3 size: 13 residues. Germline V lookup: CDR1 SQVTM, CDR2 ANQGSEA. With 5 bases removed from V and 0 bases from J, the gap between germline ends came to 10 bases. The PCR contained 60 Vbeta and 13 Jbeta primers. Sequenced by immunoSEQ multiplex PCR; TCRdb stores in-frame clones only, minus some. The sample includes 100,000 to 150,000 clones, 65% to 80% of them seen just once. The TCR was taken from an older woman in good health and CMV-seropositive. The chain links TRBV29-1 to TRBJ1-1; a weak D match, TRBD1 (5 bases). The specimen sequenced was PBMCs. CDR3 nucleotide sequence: TGCAGCGTTCTGGAGGGGATGAACACTGAAGCTTTCTTT. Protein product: CSVLEGMNTEAFF.